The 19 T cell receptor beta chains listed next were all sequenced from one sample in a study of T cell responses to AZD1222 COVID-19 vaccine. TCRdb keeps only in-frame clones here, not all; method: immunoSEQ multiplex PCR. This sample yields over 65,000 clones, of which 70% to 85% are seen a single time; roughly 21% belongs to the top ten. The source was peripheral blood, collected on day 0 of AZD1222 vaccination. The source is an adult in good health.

The CDR3 is CASSPAGQGAYEQYF. The CDR3 DNA follows: TGTGCCAGCTCCCCGGCGGGACAGGGGGCCTACGAGCAGTACTTC. The rearrangement joins TRBV18 to TRBJ2-7; 11 positions match TRBD1. Germline lookup yields CDR1 KGHSH and CDR2 LQKENI. This CDR3 region has 15 residues. Unmatched junction bases numbered 6, after V lost 6 bases and J lost 2 bases. Combining the CDR3 with reference TRBV18 and TRBJ2-7 gives the whole variable domain NAGVMQNPRHLVRRRGQEARLRCSPMKGHSHVYWYRQLPEEGLKFMVYLQKENIIDESGMPKERFSAEFPKEGPSILRIQQVVRGDSAAYFCASSPAGQGAYEQYFGPGTRLTVT.

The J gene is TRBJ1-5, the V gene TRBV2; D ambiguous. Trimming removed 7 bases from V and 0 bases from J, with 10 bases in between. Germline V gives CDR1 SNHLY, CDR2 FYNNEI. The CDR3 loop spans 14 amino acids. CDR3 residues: CASKGPNSNQPQHF. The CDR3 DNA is TGTGCCAGCAAGGGCCCTAATAGCAATCAGCCCCAGCATTTT.

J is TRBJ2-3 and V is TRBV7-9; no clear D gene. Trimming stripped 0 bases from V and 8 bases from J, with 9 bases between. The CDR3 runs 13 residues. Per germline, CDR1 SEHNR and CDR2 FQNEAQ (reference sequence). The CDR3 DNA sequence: TGTGCCAGCAGCTTAGCCGGGTACGGTACGCAGTATTTT. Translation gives CASSLAGYGTQYF.

The CDR3 DNA reads as TGTGCCTGGAGTTACGGGCCGAGCAATCAGCCCCAGCATTTT. As protein: CAWSYGPSNQPQHF. V and J are TRBV30 and TRBJ1-5; D is uncertain. The CDR3 totals 14 residues. Trimming took off 2 bases at V and 1 base at J, with 9 bases between the two ends. Looked up from germline, CDR1 is GTSNPN and CDR2 is SVGIG (reference sequence).

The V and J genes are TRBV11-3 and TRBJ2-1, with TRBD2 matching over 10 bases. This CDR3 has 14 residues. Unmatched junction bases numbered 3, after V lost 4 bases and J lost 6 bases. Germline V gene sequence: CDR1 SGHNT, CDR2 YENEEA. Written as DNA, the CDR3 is TGTGCCAGCAGCTCCCTAGCGGGAGCCAATGAGCAGTTCTTC. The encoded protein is CASSSLAGANEQFF. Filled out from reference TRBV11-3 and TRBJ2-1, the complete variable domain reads EAGVVQSPRYKIIEKKQPVAFWCNPISGHNTLYWYLQNLGQGPELLIRYENEEAVDDSQLPKDRFSAERLKGVDSTLKIQPAELGDSAVYLCASSSLAGANEQFFGPGTRLTVL.

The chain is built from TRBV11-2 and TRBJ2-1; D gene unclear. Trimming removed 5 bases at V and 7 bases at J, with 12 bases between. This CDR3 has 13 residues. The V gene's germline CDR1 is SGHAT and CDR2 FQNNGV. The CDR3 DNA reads TGTGCCAGCAGCATCCTCGGGTGGAATGAGCAGTTCTTC. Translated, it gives CASSILGWNEQFF.

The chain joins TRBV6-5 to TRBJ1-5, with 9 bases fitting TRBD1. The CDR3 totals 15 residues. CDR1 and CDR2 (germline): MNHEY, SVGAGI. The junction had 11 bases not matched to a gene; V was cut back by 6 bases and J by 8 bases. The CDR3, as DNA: TGTGCCAGCAGCCTGGACAGGGGCTCCCGGAAGCCCCAGCATTTT. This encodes CASSLDRGSRKPQHF.

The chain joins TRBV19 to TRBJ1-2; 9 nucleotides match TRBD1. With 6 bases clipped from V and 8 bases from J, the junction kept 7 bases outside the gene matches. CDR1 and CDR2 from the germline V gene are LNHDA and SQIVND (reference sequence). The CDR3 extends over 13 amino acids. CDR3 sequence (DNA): TGTGCCAGTAGGCCGGGACAGGGATTCGGCTACACCTTC. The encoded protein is CASRPGQGFGYTF.

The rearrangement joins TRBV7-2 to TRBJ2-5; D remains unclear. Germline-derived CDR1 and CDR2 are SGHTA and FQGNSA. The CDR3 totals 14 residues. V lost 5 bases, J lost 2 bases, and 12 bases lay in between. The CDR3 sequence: CASSQRKYQETQYF. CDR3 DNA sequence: TGTGCCAGCAGCCAACGCAAGTATCAAGAGACCCAGTACTTC.

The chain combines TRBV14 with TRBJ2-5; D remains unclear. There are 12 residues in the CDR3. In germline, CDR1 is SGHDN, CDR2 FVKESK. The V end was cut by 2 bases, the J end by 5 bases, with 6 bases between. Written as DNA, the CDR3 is TGTGCCAGCAGCCAACTCCAGGAGACCCAGTACTTC. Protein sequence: CASSQLQETQYF.

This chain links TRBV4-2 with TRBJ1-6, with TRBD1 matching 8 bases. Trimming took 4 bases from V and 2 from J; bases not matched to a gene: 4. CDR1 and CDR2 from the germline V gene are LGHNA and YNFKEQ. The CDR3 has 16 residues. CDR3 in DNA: TGTGCCAGCAGCCTTCAGGGGGCGGCCTATAATTCACCCCTCCACTTT. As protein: CASSLQGAAYNSPLHF.

DNA for the CDR3: TGTGCCAGCTCACCACAGGGGGCCGGGGAAAAACTGTTTTTT. Translating gives CASSPQGAGEKLFF. V gene TRBV18 combines with J gene TRBJ1-4; 7 bases fit TRBD1. This CDR3 spans 14 amino acids. J was trimmed by 8 bases and V by 1 base; bases with no gene match: 4. Looked up from germline, CDR1 is KGHSH and CDR2 is LQKENI.

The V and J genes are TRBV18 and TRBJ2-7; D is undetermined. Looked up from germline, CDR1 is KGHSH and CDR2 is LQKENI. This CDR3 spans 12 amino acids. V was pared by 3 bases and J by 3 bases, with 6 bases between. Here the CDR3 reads CASSPYNYEQYF. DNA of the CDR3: TGTGCCAGCTCACCGTACAACTACGAGCAGTACTTC.

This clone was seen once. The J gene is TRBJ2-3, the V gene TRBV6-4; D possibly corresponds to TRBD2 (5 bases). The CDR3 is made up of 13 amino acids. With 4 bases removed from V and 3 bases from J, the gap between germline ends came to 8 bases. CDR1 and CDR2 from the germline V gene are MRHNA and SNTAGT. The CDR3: CASSGTPTDTQYF. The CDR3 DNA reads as TGTGCCAGCAGTGGGACTCCGACAGATACGCAGTATTTT.

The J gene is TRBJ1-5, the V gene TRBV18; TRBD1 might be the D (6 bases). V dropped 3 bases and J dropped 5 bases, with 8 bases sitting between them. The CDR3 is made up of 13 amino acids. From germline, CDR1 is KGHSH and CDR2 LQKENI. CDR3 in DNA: TGTGCCAGCTCACCGGACAGCCATCAGCCCCAGCATTTT. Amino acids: CASSPDSHQPQHF.

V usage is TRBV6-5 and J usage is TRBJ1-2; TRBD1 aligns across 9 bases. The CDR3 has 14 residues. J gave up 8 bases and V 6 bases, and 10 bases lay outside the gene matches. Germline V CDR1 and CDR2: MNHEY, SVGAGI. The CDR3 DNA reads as TGTGCCAGCAGACAGGGGGCTTTGTCTGGCGGCTACACCTTC. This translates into CASRQGALSGGYTF.

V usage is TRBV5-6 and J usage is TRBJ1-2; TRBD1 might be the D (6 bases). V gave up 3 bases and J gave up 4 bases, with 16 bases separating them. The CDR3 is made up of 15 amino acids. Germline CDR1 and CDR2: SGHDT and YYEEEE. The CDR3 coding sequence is TGTGCCAGCAGCTGGGGGCGAGGTCGTGGCTATGGCTACACCTTC. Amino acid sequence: CASSWGRGRGYGYTF. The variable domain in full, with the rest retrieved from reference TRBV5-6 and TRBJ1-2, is DAGVTQSPTHLIKTRGQQVTLRCSPKSGHDTVSWYQQALGQGPQFIFQYYEEEERQRGNFPDRFSGHQFPNYSSELNVNALLLGDSALYLCASSWGRGRGYGYTFGSGTRLTVV.

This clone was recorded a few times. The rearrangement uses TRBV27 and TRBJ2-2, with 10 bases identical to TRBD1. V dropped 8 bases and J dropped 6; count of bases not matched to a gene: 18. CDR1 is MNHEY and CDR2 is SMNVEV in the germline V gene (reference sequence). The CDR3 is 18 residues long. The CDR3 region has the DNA TGTGCCAGCGCACCCGGGACAGGGGTTAAGGTGGGCGCCGGGGAGCTGTTTTTT. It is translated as CASAPGTGVKVGAGELFF.

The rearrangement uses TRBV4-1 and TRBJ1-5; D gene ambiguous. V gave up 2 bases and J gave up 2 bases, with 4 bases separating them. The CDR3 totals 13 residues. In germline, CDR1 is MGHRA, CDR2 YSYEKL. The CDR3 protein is CASSQWGNQPQHF. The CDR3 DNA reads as TGCGCCAGCAGCCAATGGGGCAATCAGCCCCAGCATTTT.